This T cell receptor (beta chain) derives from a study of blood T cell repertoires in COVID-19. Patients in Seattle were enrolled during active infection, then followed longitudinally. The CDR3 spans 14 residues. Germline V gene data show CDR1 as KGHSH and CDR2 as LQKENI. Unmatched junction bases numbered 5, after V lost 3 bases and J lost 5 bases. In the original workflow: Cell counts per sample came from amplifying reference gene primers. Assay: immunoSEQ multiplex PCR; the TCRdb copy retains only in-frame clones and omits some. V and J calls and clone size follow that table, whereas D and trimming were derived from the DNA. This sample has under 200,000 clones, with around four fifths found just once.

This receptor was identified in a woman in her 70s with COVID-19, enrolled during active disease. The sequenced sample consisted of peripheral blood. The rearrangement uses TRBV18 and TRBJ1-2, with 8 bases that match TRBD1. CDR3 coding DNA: TGTGCCAGCTCACCCGAGACAGGGGTTTATGGCTACACCTTC. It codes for CASSPETGVYGYTF.